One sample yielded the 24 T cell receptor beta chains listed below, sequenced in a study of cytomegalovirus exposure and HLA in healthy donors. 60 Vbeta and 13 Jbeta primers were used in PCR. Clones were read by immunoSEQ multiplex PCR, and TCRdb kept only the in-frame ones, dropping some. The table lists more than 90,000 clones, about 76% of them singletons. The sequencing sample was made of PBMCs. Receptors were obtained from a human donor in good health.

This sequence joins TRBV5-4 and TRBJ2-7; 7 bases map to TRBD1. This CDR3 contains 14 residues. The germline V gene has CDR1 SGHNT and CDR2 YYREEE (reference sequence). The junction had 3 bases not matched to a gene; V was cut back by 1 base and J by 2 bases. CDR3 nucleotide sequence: TGTGCCAGCAGCTTGACAGGGGCCACCTACGAGCAGTACTTC. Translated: CASSLTGATYEQYF.

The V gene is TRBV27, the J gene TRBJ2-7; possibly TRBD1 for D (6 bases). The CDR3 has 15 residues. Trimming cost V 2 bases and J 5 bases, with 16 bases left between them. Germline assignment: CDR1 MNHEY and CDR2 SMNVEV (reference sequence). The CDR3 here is CASSLVGGRINEQYF. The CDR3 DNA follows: TGTGCCAGCAGTTTAGTTGGGGGCAGGATCAACGAGCAGTACTTC.

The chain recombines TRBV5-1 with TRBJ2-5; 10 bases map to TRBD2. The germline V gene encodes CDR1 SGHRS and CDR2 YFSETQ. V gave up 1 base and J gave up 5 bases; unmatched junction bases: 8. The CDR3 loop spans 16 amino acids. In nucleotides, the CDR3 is TGCGCCAGCAGCTTGCGACTAGCGGGTCGAGGGGAGACCCAGTACTTC. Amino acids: CASSLRLAGRGETQYF.

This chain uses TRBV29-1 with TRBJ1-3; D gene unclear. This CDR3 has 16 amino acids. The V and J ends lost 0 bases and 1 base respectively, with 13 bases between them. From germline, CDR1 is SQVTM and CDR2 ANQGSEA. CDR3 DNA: TGCAGCGTTGAAGATCCGTTCGGGGTATCTGGAAACACCATATATTTT. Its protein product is CSVEDPFGVSGNTIYF.

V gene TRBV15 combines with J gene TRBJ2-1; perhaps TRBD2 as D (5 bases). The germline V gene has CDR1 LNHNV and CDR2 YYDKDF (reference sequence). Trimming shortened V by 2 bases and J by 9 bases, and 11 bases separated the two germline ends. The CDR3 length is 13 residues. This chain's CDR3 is CATSRFSDSEQFF. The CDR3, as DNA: TGTGCCACCAGCAGATTCTCGGACTCTGAGCAGTTCTTC.

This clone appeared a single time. The CDR3 coding sequence is TGTGCCAGCAGCAGAGGACAGGGGGGTTGGTATGGCTACACCTTC. This translates into CASSRGQGGWYGYTF. The rearrangement joins TRBV5-6 to TRBJ1-2; 10 bases line up with TRBD1. V lost 4 bases, J lost 5 bases, and 8 bases stayed unmatched. Germline lookup yields CDR1 SGHDT and CDR2 YYEEEE. The length of the CDR3 is 15 residues.

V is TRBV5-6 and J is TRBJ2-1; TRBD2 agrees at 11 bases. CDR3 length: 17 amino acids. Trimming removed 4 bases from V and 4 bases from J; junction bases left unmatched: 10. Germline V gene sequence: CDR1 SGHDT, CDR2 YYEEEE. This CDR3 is CASSGTLAGGKYNEQFF. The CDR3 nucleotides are TGTGCCAGCAGCGGGACTCTAGCGGGGGGCAAGTACAATGAGCAGTTCTTC. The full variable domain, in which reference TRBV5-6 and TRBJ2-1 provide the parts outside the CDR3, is DAGVTQSPTHLIKTRGQQVTLRCSPKSGHDTVSWYQQALGQGPQFIFQYYEEEERQRGNFPDRFSGHQFPNYSSELNVNALLLGDSALYLCASSGTLAGGKYNEQFFGPGTRLTVL.

The CDR3 spells CASSLAVGGGNEQYF. As DNA, the CDR3 is TGCGCCAGCAGCTTGGCCGTTGGAGGGGGCAACGAGCAGTACTTC. The rearrangement links TRBV5-1 to TRBJ2-7; the D gene is possibly TRBD1 (7 bases). V dropped 0 bases and J dropped 5 bases, with 15 bases sitting between them. The V gene's germline CDR1 is SGHRS and CDR2 YFSETQ. This CDR3 has 15 residues. The full variable domain, in which reference TRBV5-1 and TRBJ2-7 provide the parts outside the CDR3, is KAGVTQTPRYLIKTRGQQVTLSCSPISGHRSVSWYQQTPGQGLQFLFEYFSETQRNKGNFPGRFSGRQFSNSRSEMNVSTLELGDSALYLCASSLAVGGGNEQYFGPGTRLTVT.

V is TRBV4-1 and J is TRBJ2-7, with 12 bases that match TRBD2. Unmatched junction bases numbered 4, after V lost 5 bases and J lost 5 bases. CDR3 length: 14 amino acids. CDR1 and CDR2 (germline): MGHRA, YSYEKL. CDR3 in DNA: TGCGCCAGCAGCGGACGACTAGCGGGAGACGAGCAGTACTTC. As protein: CASSGRLAGDEQYF.

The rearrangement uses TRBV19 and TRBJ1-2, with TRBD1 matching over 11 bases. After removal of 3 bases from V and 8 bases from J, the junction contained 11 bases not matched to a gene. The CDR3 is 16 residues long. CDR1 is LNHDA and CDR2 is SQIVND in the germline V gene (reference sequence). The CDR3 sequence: CASSITGTGGRGGYTF. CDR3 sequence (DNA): TGTGCCAGTAGTATCACCGGGACAGGGGGACGTGGCGGCTACACCTTC.

Here the CDR3 DNA reads TGTGCCAGCAGTCCCACGGATTTGGGCTCTAGCAATCAGCCCCAGCATTTT. Its protein product is CASSPTDLGSSNQPQHF. The chain links TRBV7-7 to TRBJ1-5; D ambiguous. Germline V gene lookup returns CDR1 SSHAT and CDR2 FNYEAQ (reference sequence). The ends were cut back, 6 bases at V and 0 bases at J, with 18 bases in the middle. The CDR3 is made up of 17 amino acids. Complete variable domain (other parts from reference TRBV7-7 and TRBJ1-5): GAGVSQSPRYKVTKRGQDVTLRCDPISSHATLYWYQQALGQGPEFLTYFNYEAQPDKSGLPSDRFSAERPEGSISTLTIQRTEQRDSAMYRCASSPTDLGSSNQPQHFGDGTRLSIL.

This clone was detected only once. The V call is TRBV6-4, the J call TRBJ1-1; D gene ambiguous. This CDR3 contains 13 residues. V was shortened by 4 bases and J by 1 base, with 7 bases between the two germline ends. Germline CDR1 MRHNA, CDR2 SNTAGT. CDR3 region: CASSVRENTEAFF. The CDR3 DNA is TGTGCCAGCAGTGTGAGGGAGAACACTGAAGCTTTCTTT.

CDR3 protein: CASSIEGRGLFF. The CDR3 coding sequence is TGTGCCAGTAGTATTGAAGGCCGAGGACTGTTTTTT. The chain uses TRBV19 and TRBJ1-4; unclear D gene. The CDR3 consists of 12 residues. CDR1 LNHDA and CDR2 SQIVND come from the germline V gene (reference sequence). Trimming cost V 3 bases and J 13 bases, with 12 bases left between them.

The CDR3 sequence: CASSFQGARSPLHF. The CDR3 bases are TGTGCCAGCAGCTTTCAGGGGGCTCGTTCACCCCTCCACTTT. This chain connects TRBV7-6 to TRBJ1-6; 8 bases are a match to TRBD1. The CDR3 totals 14 residues. The ends lost 3 bases at V and 9 bases at J; junction bases unmatched: 4. Germline lookup yields CDR1 SGHVS and CDR2 FNYEAQ.

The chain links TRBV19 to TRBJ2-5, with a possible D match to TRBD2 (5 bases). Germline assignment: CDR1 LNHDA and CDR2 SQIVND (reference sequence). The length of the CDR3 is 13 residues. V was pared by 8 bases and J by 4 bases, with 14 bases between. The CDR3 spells CASGLADGETQYF. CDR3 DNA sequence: TGTGCCAGTGGGCTAGCAGATGGAGAGACCCAGTACTTC.

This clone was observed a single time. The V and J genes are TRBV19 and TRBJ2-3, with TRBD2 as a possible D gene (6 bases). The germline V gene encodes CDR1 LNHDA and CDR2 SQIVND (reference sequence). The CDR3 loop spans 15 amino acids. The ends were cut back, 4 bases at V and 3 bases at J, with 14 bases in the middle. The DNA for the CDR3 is TGTGCCAGTAGTAGTCAACGGGACTTTACAGATACGCAGTATTTT. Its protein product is CASSSQRDFTDTQYF.

CDR3 nucleotide sequence: TGTGCCAGCAGCCGCAACCTAGCGGGAGTTGGTGAGCAGTTCTTC. This gives the protein CASSRNLAGVGEQFF. The genes are TRBV14 and TRBJ2-1; 10 positions match TRBD2. Germline trimming cut 4 bases from V and 9 bases from J; bases unmatched to any gene: 9. The length of the CDR3 is 15 residues. From germline, CDR1 is SGHDN and CDR2 FVKESK.

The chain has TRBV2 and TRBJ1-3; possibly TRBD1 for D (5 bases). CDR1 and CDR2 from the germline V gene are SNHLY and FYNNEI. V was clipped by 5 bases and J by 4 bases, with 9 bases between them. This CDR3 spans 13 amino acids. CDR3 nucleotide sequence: TGTGCCAGCAGTCCTGACAGAGGAAACACCATATATTTT. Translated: CASSPDRGNTIYF.

CDR3 coding DNA: TGTGCCAGCAGGGCTACCCGGGACAGGGGAACTGAAGCTTTCTTT. This gives the protein CASRATRDRGTEAFF. V gene TRBV6-1 combines with J gene TRBJ1-1; TRBD1 matches 10 bases. Per the germline V gene, CDR1 is MNHNS and CDR2 is SASEGT. The V segment lost 6 bases and the J segment 5 bases; nucleotides outside the gene matches: 9. This CDR3 region has 15 residues.

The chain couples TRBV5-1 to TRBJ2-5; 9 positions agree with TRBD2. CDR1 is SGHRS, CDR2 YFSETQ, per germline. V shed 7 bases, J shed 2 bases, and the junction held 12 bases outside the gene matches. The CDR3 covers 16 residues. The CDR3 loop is CASEPGLAGRQETQYF. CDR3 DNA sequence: TGCGCCAGCGAGCCAGGGCTAGCGGGAAGACAAGAGACCCAGTACTTC.

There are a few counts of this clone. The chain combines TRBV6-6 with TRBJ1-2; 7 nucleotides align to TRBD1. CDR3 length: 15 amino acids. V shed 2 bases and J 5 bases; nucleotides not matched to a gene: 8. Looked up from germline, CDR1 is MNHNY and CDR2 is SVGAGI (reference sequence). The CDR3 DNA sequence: TGTGCCAGCAGTTACAGTCGACAGGGAGCGTATGGCTACACCTTC. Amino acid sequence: CASSYSRQGAYGYTF.

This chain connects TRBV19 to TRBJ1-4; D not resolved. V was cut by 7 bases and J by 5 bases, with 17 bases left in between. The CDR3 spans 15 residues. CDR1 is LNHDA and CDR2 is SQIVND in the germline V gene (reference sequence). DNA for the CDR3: TGTGCCAGTACGAAGATGGGAGAATCAAATGAAAAACTGTTTTTT. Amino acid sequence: CASTKMGESNEKLFF.

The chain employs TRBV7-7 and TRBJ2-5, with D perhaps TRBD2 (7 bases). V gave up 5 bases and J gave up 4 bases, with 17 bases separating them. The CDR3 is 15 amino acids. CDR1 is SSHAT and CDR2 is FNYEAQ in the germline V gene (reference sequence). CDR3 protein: CASSPSGGGRETQYF. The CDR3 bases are TGTGCCAGCAGCCCCTCGGGGGGCGGTCGAGAGACCCAGTACTTC. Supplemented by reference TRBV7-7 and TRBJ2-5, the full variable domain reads GAGVSQSPRYKVTKRGQDVTLRCDPISSHATLYWYQQALGQGPEFLTYFNYEAQPDKSGLPSDRFSAERPEGSISTLTIQRTEQRDSAMYRCASSPSGGGRETQYFGPGTRLLVL.

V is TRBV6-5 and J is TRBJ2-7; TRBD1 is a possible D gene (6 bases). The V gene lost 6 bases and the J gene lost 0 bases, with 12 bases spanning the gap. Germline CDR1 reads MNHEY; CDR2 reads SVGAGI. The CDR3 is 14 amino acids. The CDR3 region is CASRRQAYSYEQYF. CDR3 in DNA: TGTGCCAGCAGAAGACAGGCTTACTCCTACGAGCAGTACTTC.